A single sample is the source of the 30 T cell receptor beta chains below, sequenced in a study of T cell responses to AZD1222 COVID-19 vaccine listed by TCRdb under 2021. The time point label of this sample denotes: baseline before first vaccination. The library relied on the immunoSEQ multiplex PCR assay. The immuneACCESS repertoire file appears here via TCRdb, limited to in-frame rearrangements. These files lack a portion of the clones; in checked studies, under half of the deficit traces to unresolved V genes, and the cause of the others is not known. For this sample the table gives under 300,000 clones, of which 85% to 95% were detected only once. Roughly 0.51% of the sample comes from the top ten. The sample in question was peripheral blood, obtained on day 0 of AZD1222 vaccination. These receptors originate from an adult in good health.

This sequence joins TRBV27 and TRBJ1-2, with a tentative D call TRBD1 (5 bases). The length of the CDR3 is 17 residues. The ends were cut back, 4 bases at V and 4 bases at J, with 22 bases in the middle. Germline CDR1 is MNHEY and CDR2 is SMNVEV (reference sequence). The CDR3: CASSYSAGDWGIYGYTF. CDR3 DNA: TGTGCCAGCAGTTATTCTGCAGGCGATTGGGGGATCTATGGCTACACCTTC.

The rearrangement joins TRBV11-2 to TRBJ1-2; D is uncertain. This CDR3 spans 12 amino acids. Between the trimmed V and J ends, which lost 5 bases and 0 bases, there was a span of 4 bases. Germline-derived CDR1 and CDR2 are SGHAT and FQNNGV. Written as DNA, the CDR3 is TGTGCCAGCAGCCCAGCTAACTATGGCTACACCTTC. This gives the protein CASSPANYGYTF.

V is TRBV6-1 and J is TRBJ1-6; D is undetermined. With 2 bases removed from V and 10 bases from J, the gap between germline ends came to 12 bases. The CDR3 has 14 amino acids. Germline CDR1 reads MNHNS; CDR2 reads SASEGT. Here the CDR3 DNA reads TGTGCCAGCAGTGAACCGCTTCTGGGGTCACCCCTCCACTTT. Its translation: CASSEPLLGSPLHF.

The chain uses TRBV21-1 and TRBJ1-3; the D call of TRBD1 is as the table states it, not checked on the DNA. TRBV21-1 is a pseudogene. CDR3 length equals 17 residues. CDR3 sequence reads: CASSKNRPTIVGNTIYF. The CDR3 DNA reads as TGTGCCAGCAGCAAAAACCGTCCCACAATCGTTGGAAACACCATATATTTT.

V is TRBV3-1 (or the pseudogene TRBV3-2) and J is TRBJ1-1; D is unclear. V was pared by 5 bases and J by 4 bases, with 17 bases between. Germline V gives CDR1 LGHDT, CDR2 YNNKEL (reference sequence). This CDR3 spans 15 amino acids. The CDR3 sequence: CASSFSPTRSTEAFF. In nucleotides, the CDR3 is TGTGCCAGCAGCTTCAGCCCAACACGGAGCACTGAAGCTTTCTTT.

This clone was recorded once. V usage is TRBV11-3 and J usage is TRBJ2-1, with 12 nucleotides matching TRBD2. CDR1 and CDR2 from the germline V gene are SGHNT and YENEEA. Trimming took 1 base from V and 5 from J; bases not matched to a gene: 0. The CDR3 runs 15 residues. CDR3 protein: CASSLGTSGDNEQFF. CDR3 DNA: TGTGCCAGCAGCTTAGGGACTAGCGGGGACAATGAGCAGTTCTTC.

The J gene is TRBJ2-3, the V gene TRBV5-4; TRBD2 is a possible D gene (5 bases). CDR1 and CDR2 (germline): SGHNT, YYREEE (reference sequence). Trimming pared 4 bases from V and 2 bases from J, leaving 17 bases between. The CDR3 loop spans 16 amino acids. The CDR3 bases are TGTGCCAGCAGCCCCGGACTCAACAGCCACACAGATACGCAGTATTTT. Its translation: CASSPGLNSHTDTQYF.

The rearrangement links TRBV7-2 to TRBJ2-7, with unresolved D. This CDR3 region has 14 residues. Per germline, CDR1 SGHTA and CDR2 FQGNSA. Trimming left V 5 bases short and J 1 base short, with 12 bases between. CDR3 residues: CASSVGGSSYEQYF. The CDR3 coding sequence is TGTGCCAGCAGCGTAGGTGGTTCTTCCTACGAGCAGTACTTC.

The J gene is TRBJ1-2, the V gene TRBV5-5; D call uncertain. CDR1 and CDR2 from the germline V gene are SGHKS and YYEKEE (reference sequence). There are 17 residues in the CDR3. The V end was cut by 0 bases, the J end by 7 bases, with 22 bases between. CDR3 nucleotide sequence: TGTGCCAGCAGCTTGGGGGCCGAAGGGTTCTCGGGATTTGGCTACACCTTC. Translated: CASSLGAEGFSGFGYTF. The whole variable domain, remainder taken from reference TRBV5-5 and TRBJ1-2, is DAGVTQSPTHLIKTRGQQVTLRCSPISGHKSVSWYQQVLGQGPQFIFQYYEKEERGRGNFPDRFSARQFPNYSSELNVNALLLGDSALYLCASSLGAEGFSGFGYTFGSGTRLTVV.

V usage is TRBV28 and J usage is TRBJ2-1; D remains ambiguous. V shed 4 bases and J shed 0 bases, with 13 bases lying between them. The CDR3 spans 16 residues. CDR1 is MDHEN, CDR2 SYDVKM, per germline. The CDR3 protein is CASSSQKPSSYNEQFF. The CDR3 nucleotides are TGTGCCAGCAGTTCACAGAAACCAAGCTCCTACAATGAGCAGTTCTTC.

V and J are TRBV7-9 and TRBJ2-7; TRBD1 matches at 7 bases. Per the germline V gene, CDR1 is SEHNR and CDR2 is FQNEAQ (reference sequence). The CDR3 loop spans 15 amino acids. V dropped 1 base and J dropped 2; count of bases not matched to a gene: 5. The CDR3 is CASSLVRTGAYEQYF. The DNA of the CDR3 is TGTGCCAGCAGCTTAGTGAGGACAGGAGCCTACGAGCAGTACTTC.

The chain links TRBV25-1 to TRBJ2-2; TRBD1 or TRBD2 may be the D gene (5 bases each). From germline, CDR1 is MGHDK and CDR2 SYGVNS. The V end lost 1 base, the J end lost 2 bases, and 11 bases lay between the germline ends. The CDR3 has 16 amino acids. CDR3 sequence (DNA): TGTGCCAGCAGTGAATGGGGGACCATCAACACCGGGGAGCTGTTTTTT. Translating gives CASSEWGTINTGELFF.

The chain recombines TRBV23-1 with TRBJ2-7, with 7 nucleotides matching TRBD1. TRBV23-1 is sorted into the ORF group, with uncertain function. Trimming at V came to 4 bases and at J to 0 bases, leaving 3 bases not matched to a gene. CDR3 length equals 14 residues. The CDR3 here is CASSRDRDSYEQYF. The DNA for the CDR3 is TGCGCCAGCAGTCGAGACAGGGACTCCTACGAGCAGTACTTC.

This chain uses TRBV7-9 with TRBJ1-1; 8 bases match TRBD1. Germline CDR1 and CDR2: SEHNR and FQNEAQ (reference sequence). V shed 7 bases, J shed 4 bases, and the junction held 8 bases outside the gene matches. This CDR3 has 14 amino acids. CDR3 DNA: TGTGCCAGCACCAACAGGGGGTCGGGCACTGAAGCTTTCTTT. Protein sequence: CASTNRGSGTEAFF.

This clone was seen once. The chain combines TRBV28 with TRBJ2-3, with 13 bases lining up with TRBD2. The V and J ends lost 3 bases and 4 bases, in that order; junction bases with no gene match: 7. Germline loops: CDR1 MDHEN, CDR2 SYDVKM. CDR3 length: 17 residues. The CDR3 loop is CASSFGKTSGRADTQYF. The CDR3 DNA is TGTGCCAGCAGTTTCGGAAAAACTAGCGGGAGGGCAGATACGCAGTATTTT.

J is TRBJ1-2 and V is TRBV7-2; 10 bases line up with TRBD1. Germline-derived CDR1 and CDR2 are SGHTA and FQGNSA. Germline trimming cut 6 bases from V and 7 bases from J; bases unmatched to any gene: 5. The CDR3 covers 13 residues. CDR3 nucleotides: TGTGCCAGCAGTTGGGACAGGGGAGGTGGCTACACCTTC. Its protein product is CASSWDRGGGYTF.

Only one count was recorded for this clone. This chain joins TRBV14 and TRBJ1-4; possible D gene TRBD1, 6 bases. Trimming cost V 5 bases and J 5 bases, with 9 bases left between them. Germline V CDR1 and CDR2: SGHDN, FVKESK. This CDR3 has 13 residues. The CDR3 spells CASSAQGNEKLFF. The CDR3 DNA sequence: TGTGCCAGCAGCGCACAGGGAAATGAAAAACTGTTTTTT.

The V gene is TRBV7-2, the J gene TRBJ1-3; D gene ambiguous. The length of the CDR3 is 14 residues. Deletions cut 5 bases from V and 0 bases from J, with 8 bases between. Germline V gene lookup returns CDR1 SGHTA and CDR2 FQGNSA. The CDR3 DNA follows: TGTGCCAGCAGCCCGGGCCACTCTGGAAACACCATATATTTT. The encoded protein is CASSPGHSGNTIYF. Full variable domain (rest looked up from reference TRBV7-2 and TRBJ1-3): GAGVSQSPSNKVTEKGKDVELRCDPISGHTALYWYRQSLGQGLEFLIYFQGNSAPDKSGLPSDRFSAERTGGSVSTLTIQRTQQEDSAVYLCASSPGHSGNTIYFGEGSWLTVV.

V is TRBV7-9 and J is TRBJ2-5; maybe TRBD2 (7 bases). CDR1 is SEHNR, CDR2 FQNEAQ, per germline (reference sequence). The V and J ends lost 5 bases and 7 bases respectively, with 20 bases between them. The CDR3 has 15 amino acids. As DNA, the CDR3 is TGTGCCAGCAGCCCAAGCGGGGAGGGGGATAGGACCCAGTACTTC. Translation: CASSPSGEGDRTQYF.

This clone was seen a handful of times. V and J are TRBV3-1 (or the pseudogene TRBV3-2) and TRBJ2-7; 7 nucleotides align to TRBD2. The germline gives CDR1 LGHDT, CDR2 YNNKEL (reference sequence). CDR3 size: 16 residues. The J segment lost 3 bases and the V segment lost 1 base, leaving 9 bases of the junction unmatched. DNA of the CDR3: TGTGCCAGCAGCCAAGGGGGGGGGACGAGATACTACGAGCAGTACTTC. Amino acid sequence: CASSQGGGTRYYEQYF.

This chain connects TRBV20-1 to TRBJ2-3; 8 nucleotides line up with TRBD1. The ends lost 3 bases at V and 1 base at J; junction bases unmatched: 9. CDR3 size: 16 residues. CDR1 and CDR2 from the germline V gene are DFQATT and SNEGSKA (reference sequence). The CDR3 DNA is TGCAGTGCTAGTGAGCTCGGGACAGGCGGCACAGATACGCAGTATTTT. This translates into CSASELGTGGTDTQYF.

The genes are TRBV7-3 and TRBJ1-2; 10 nucleotides agree with TRBD1. Trimming removed 1 base from V and 2 bases from J; junction bases left unmatched: 1. Germline V gene lookup returns CDR1 SGHTA and CDR2 FQGTGA. This CDR3 region has 15 residues. CDR3 amino acids: CASSLKDRGNYGYTF. CDR3 nucleotides: TGTGCCAGCAGCTTAAAGGACAGGGGGAACTATGGCTACACCTTC.

V usage is TRBV11-2 and J usage is TRBJ1-6; perhaps TRBD1 as D (6 bases). There are 15 residues in the CDR3. V was shortened by 5 bases and J by 14 bases, with 22 bases between the two germline ends. The germline gives CDR1 SGHAT, CDR2 FQNNGV. CDR3 amino acids: CASSAKQGASGTLHF. DNA of the CDR3: TGTGCCAGCAGCGCGAAACAGGGCGCCTCGGGGACCCTCCACTTT.

CDR3 residues: CASSLGSNEQFF. The CDR3 coding sequence is TGTGCCAGCAGCTTAGGGAGCAATGAGCAGTTCTTC. This chain connects TRBV7-8 to TRBJ2-1, with D unclear. The CDR3 is 12 amino acids. Trimming removed 1 base at V and 6 bases at J, with 4 bases between. Germline CDR1 reads SGHVS; CDR2 reads FQNEAQ.

V usage is TRBV5-4 and J usage is TRBJ1-3, with 9 nucleotides matching TRBD1. J gave up 0 bases and V 4 bases, and 5 bases lay outside the gene matches. The CDR3 length is 16 residues. Germline CDR1 reads SGHNT; CDR2 reads YYREEE (reference sequence). CDR3 nucleotide sequence: TGTGCCAGCAGCCCGACAGGGGGAAGCTCTGGAAACACCATATATTTT. Protein: CASSPTGGSSGNTIYF. Supplemented by reference TRBV5-4 and TRBJ1-3, the full variable domain reads ETGVTQSPTHLIKTRGQQVTLRCSSQSGHNTVSWYQQALGQGPQFIFQYYREEENGRGNFPPRFSGLQFPNYSSELNVNALELDDSALYLCASSPTGGSSGNTIYFGEGSWLTVV.

The chain couples TRBV5-1 to TRBJ2-1, with D maybe TRBD2 (5 bases). Per germline, CDR1 SGHRS and CDR2 YFSETQ. V was shortened by 5 bases and J by 4 bases, with 13 bases between the two germline ends. The CDR3 is 14 residues long. This CDR3 is CASSPPDSYNEQFF. The CDR3, as DNA: TGCGCCAGCAGTCCCCCGGACTCTTACAATGAGCAGTTCTTC. The full variable domain, with the rest looked up from reference TRBV5-1 and TRBJ2-1, is KAGVTQTPRYLIKTRGQQVTLSCSPISGHRSVSWYQQTPGQGLQFLFEYFSETQRNKGNFPGRFSGRQFSNSRSEMNVSTLELGDSALYLCASSPPDSYNEQFFGPGTRLTVL.

V and J are TRBV6-2 or TRBV6-3 and TRBJ2-3; D gene unclear. V dropped 0 bases and J dropped 6 bases, with 7 bases sitting between them. Germline V gene sequence: CDR1 MNHEY, CDR2 SVGEGT. The CDR3 is made up of 13 amino acids. This CDR3 is CASSYSVGDTQYF. The CDR3 DNA follows: TGTGCCAGCAGTTACTCGGTGGGGGATACGCAGTATTTT.

The gene calls are TRBV9 and TRBJ1-4; TRBD1 might be the D (6 bases). Per germline, CDR1 SGDLS and CDR2 YYNGEE. This CDR3 comprises 14 residues. V was pared by 3 bases and J by 6 bases, with 12 bases between. The CDR3 loop is CASSDRTDHEKLFF. The CDR3 DNA sequence: TGTGCCAGCAGCGACCGGACAGACCATGAAAAACTGTTTTTT.

The chain is built from TRBV6-5 and TRBJ1-2; D is unclear. The V end lost 7 bases, the J end lost 0 bases, and 6 bases lay between the germline ends. From germline, CDR1 is MNHEY and CDR2 SVGAGI. This CDR3 spans 12 amino acids. The CDR3 loop reads CASKASNYGYTF. The CDR3 DNA follows: TGTGCCAGCAAAGCTTCTAACTATGGCTACACCTTC.

This rearrangement joins TRBV29-1 to TRBJ2-1, with D perhaps TRBD1 (6 bases). The CDR3 runs 13 residues. CDR1 SQVTM and CDR2 ANQGSEA come from the germline V gene. The germline V and J ends were trimmed by 4 bases and 3 bases, with 10 bases remaining between them. Here the CDR3 reads CSVVQGSYNEQFF. The CDR3 DNA is TGCAGCGTTGTCCAGGGGAGCTACAATGAGCAGTTCTTC.